This T cell receptor beta chain came from a study of human T cells and chemical hapten exposure. Study details: It was small differences in pooled library volume that mainly caused per-sample TCR yields to vary.

Within the library, unique molecular identifiers were attached to each individual cDNA molecule. TCRdb used MiXCR to reprocess the RACE reads, holding one entry per CDR3 protein. The sample shows approximately 81,000 distinct CDR3 sequences, over 7% of them seen only once. The CDR3 totals 13 residues. CDR1 is SQVTM, CDR2 ANQGSEA, per germline. The time point was: healthy volunteer bleed at 6 weeks. Unfractionated whole blood served as the source for total RNA extraction. This clonotype originated in a male donor in good health. Some clones in this sample may be carry-over from other donors' samples. Sequenced: whole blood. The J gene is TRBJ2-1, the V gene TRBV29-1, with 7 bases identical to TRBD1. The CDR3: CSYRGRSYNEQFF. CDR3 coding DNA: TGCAGTTACAGGGGTAGGTCCTACAATGAGCAGTTCTTC.